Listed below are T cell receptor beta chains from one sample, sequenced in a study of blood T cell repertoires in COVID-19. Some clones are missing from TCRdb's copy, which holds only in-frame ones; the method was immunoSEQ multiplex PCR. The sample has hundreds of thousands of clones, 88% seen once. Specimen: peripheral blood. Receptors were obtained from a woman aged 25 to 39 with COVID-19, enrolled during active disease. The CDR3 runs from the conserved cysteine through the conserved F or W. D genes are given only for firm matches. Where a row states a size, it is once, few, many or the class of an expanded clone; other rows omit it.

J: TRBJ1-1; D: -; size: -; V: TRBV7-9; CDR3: CASRTENTEAFF; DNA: TGTGCCAGCAGAACAGAGAACACTGAAGCTTTCTTT
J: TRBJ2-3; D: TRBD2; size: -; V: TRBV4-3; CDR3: CASSLQASGAAFTDTQYF; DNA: TGCGCCAGCAGCCTCCAGGCTAGCGGGGCCGCTTTCACAGATACGCAGTATTTT
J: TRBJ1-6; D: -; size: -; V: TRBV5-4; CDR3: CARNFDRGNSPLHF; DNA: TGTGCCAGAAATTTCGACCGGGGAAATTCACCCCTCCACTTT
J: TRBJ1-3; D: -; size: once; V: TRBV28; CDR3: CASSLEDTIYF; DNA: TGTGCCAGCAGTCTGGAGGACACCATATATTTT
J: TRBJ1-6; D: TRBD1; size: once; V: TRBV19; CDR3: CASSMRTGFSPLHF; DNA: TGTGCCAGTAGTATGAGGACAGGGTTTTCACCCCTCCACTTT
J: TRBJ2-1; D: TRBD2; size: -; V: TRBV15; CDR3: CATSTGLAGREEQFF; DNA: TGTGCCACCAGCACCGGACTAGCGGGGAGGGAAGAGCAGTTCTTC
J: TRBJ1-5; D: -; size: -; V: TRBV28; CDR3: CASGGSNQPQHF; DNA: TGTGCCAGTGGGGGCAGCAATCAGCCCCAGCATTTT
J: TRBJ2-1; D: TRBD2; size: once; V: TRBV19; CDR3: CASSILGTSVYNEQFF; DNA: TGTGCCAGTAGTATCCTCGGGACTAGCGTCTACAATGAGCAGTTCTTC
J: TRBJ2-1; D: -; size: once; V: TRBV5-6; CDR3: CASSQSFYRSYNEQFF; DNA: TGTGCCAGCAGCCAATCCTTCTACCGCTCCTACAATGAGCAGTTCTTC
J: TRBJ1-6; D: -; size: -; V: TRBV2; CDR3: CASSGQGGDSPLHF; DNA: TGTGCCAGCAGTGGTCAGGGAGGGGATTCACCCCTCCACTTT
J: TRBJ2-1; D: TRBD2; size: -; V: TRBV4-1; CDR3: CASSSPGLAVGEQFF; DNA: TGCGCCAGCAGCTCTCCGGGACTAGCAGTCGGGGAGCAGTTCTTC
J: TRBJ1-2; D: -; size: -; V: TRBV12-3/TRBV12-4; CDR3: CASSLYEARGYTF; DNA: TGTGCCAGCAGTTTATATGAAGCTCGTGGCTACACCTTC
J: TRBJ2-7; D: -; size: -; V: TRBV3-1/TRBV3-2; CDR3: CASSQSWDFNKDEQYF; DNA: TGTGCCAGCAGCCAATCTTGGGACTTTAATAAGGACGAGCAGTACTTC
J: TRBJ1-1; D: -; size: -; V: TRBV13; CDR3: CASSLGRRTEAFF; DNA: TGTGCCAGCAGCTTAGGCAGGCGCACTGAAGCTTTCTTT
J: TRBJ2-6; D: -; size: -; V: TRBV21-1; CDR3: CASSKSTSGSGANVLTF; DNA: TGTGCCAGCAGCAAATCGACTAGCGGGTCTGGGGCCAACGTCCTGACTTTC
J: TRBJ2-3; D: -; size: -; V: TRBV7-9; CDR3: CASSFPEYF; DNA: TGTGCCAGCAGCTTCCCGGAGTATTTT
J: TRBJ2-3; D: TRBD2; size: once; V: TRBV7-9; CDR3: CASSTGLAGGQDTQYF; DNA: TGTGCCAGCAGCACAGGACTAGCGGGGGGCCAAGATACGCAGTATTTT
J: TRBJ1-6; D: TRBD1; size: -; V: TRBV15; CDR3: CATSRSPGQRYNSPLHF; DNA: TGTGCCACCAGCAGATCACCGGGACAGCGTTATAATTCACCCCTCCACTTT
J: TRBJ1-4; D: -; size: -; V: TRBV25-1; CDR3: CASSERGLNEKLFF; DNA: TGTGCCAGCAGTGAAAGAGGTCTTAATGAAAAACTGTTTTTT
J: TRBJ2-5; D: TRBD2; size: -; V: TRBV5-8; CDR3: CASSSGPGLAGARGETQYF; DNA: TGTGCCAGCAGCTCTGGCCCCGGACTAGCGGGTGCTAGGGGTGAGACCCAGTACTTC
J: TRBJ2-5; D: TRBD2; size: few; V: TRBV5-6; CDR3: CASRYTSGSGETQYF; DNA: TGTGCCAGCAGATATACTAGCGGGAGCGGGGAGACCCAGTACTTC
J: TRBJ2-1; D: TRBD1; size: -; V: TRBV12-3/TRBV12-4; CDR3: CASSAGGYNEQFF; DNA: TGTGCCAGCAGTGCAGGGGGCTACAATGAGCAGTTCTTC